Detailed here is one T cell receptor beta chain. The sequenced cases were selected for having the highest brain T cell transcript signatures. Profiling relied on immunoSEQ multiplex PCR, and the TCRdb table lists in-frame clones only, not all of them. The profile covers roughly 8,700 clones, with 69% appearing a single time and more than 15% taken by the ten largest. This sample was included in a study of brain T cells in children with intractable seizures. V lost 6 bases to trimming and J lost 6 bases, with 12 bases between them. The CDR3 is 12 amino acids. CDR1 and CDR2 (germline): SGHDT, YYEEEE. The chain combines TRBV5-6 with TRBJ1-2; D is perhaps TRBD1 (6 bases). The sequence derives from a girl aged 2 to 10 with tuberous sclerosis and intractable seizures. Sequences were derived from resected brain tissue, sampled at surgery. This CDR3 is CASNQGHHGYTF. CDR3 sequence (DNA): TGTGCCAGCAACCAGGGACACCATGGCTACACCTTC. The full variable domain, in which reference TRBV5-6 and TRBJ1-2 provide the parts outside the CDR3, is DAGVTQSPTHLIKTRGQQVTLRCSPKSGHDTVSWYQQALGQGPQFIFQYYEEEERQRGNFPDRFSGHQFPNYSSELNVNALLLGDSALYLCASNQGHHGYTFGSGTRLTVV.